The 22 T cell receptor beta chains given below trace back to one sample, sequenced in a study of T cells in Graves' hyperthyroidism and ophthalmopathy. Amplified regions were TCR beta CDR3 sequences from RNA transcripts. HTBI primers were the set used in a first-round RT-PCR of the TCR CDR3. TCRdb redid the calling of the multiplex PCR reads with MiXCR, one entry per CDR3 protein. The sample shows around 180,000 distinct CDR3 sequences, about 18% of them seen only once. Sequenced sample: blood. These receptors all come from a woman aged 45-65 years with Graves' hyperthyroidism.

The J gene is TRBJ2-5, the V gene TRBV4-1, with 15 bases matching TRBD2. After removal of 0 bases from V and 5 bases from J, the junction contained 7 bases not matched to a gene. CDR1 is MGHRA, CDR2 YSYEKL, per germline. CDR3 size: 18 residues. CDR3 in amino acids: CASSQDRTSGGAWETQYF. In DNA, the CDR3 is TGCGCCAGCAGCCAAGATCGGACTAGCGGGGGGGCCTGGGAGACCCAGTACTTC.

The V gene is TRBV28, the J gene TRBJ2-1, with D unclear. Germline CDR1 is MDHEN and CDR2 is SYDVKM. Trimming cost V 5 bases and J 8 bases, with 7 bases left between them. This CDR3 region has 11 residues. The chain's CDR3 is CASSPSHEQFF. The CDR3 DNA sequence: TGTGCCAGCAGTCCCAGCCATGAGCAGTTCTTC. Complete variable domain (other parts from reference TRBV28 and TRBJ2-1): DVKVTQSSRYLVKRTGEKVFLECVQDMDHENMFWYRQDPGLGLRLIYFSYDVKMKEKGDIPEGYSVSREKKERFSLILESASTNQTSMYLCASSPSHEQFFGPGTRLTVL.

In regard to this clonotype: A much larger clonotype is one base distant, so this may be a read error. The chain combines TRBV7-6 with TRBJ2-2, with unresolved D. The germline CDR1 and CDR2 sequences are SGHVS and FNYEAQ. The V and J ends lost 8 bases and 7 bases respectively, with 11 bases between them. The CDR3 consists of 12 residues. CDR3 sequence: CASGPLGGELFF. The CDR3 coding sequence is TGTGCCAGCGGCCCCCTTGGCGGGGAGCTGTTTTTT.

This sequence joins TRBV25-1 and TRBJ1-1; D is uncertain. V gave up 3 bases and J gave up 8 bases, with 13 bases separating them. The germline V gene has CDR1 MGHDK and CDR2 SYGVNS. The CDR3 runs to 13 residues. The CDR3 sequence is CASSEHQPEEAFF. For the CDR3, the DNA is TGTGCCAGCAGTGAGCACCAACCGGAGGAAGCTTTCTTT.

This chain uses TRBV20-1 with TRBJ2-3; 8 nucleotides line up with TRBD1. CDR1 and CDR2 from the germline V gene are DFQATT and SNEGSKA (reference sequence). The V segment lost 1 base and the J segment 2 bases; nucleotides outside the gene matches: 2. The CDR3 totals 14 residues. CDR3 bases: TGCAGTGCTAGAGCAGGGGGCTTCACAGATACGCAGTATTTT. Amino acids: CSARAGGFTDTQYF.

This clonotype showed up many times. This chain links TRBV2 with TRBJ2-7, with 14 positions matching TRBD2. V trimming: 8 bases; J trimming: 7 bases; junction bases outside the gene matches: 7. The CDR3 has 14 amino acids. Germline V CDR1 and CDR2: SNHLY, FYNNEI. The CDR3 DNA reads TGTGCCAGCGGGACCGGGACTAGCGGGGGTGAGCAGTACTTC. It encodes CASGTGTSGGEQYF.

With respect to this clonotype: A single base separates this from a much larger clone, so it may be a read error. This chain links TRBV7-6 with TRBJ2-7; D is possibly TRBD1 (6 bases). The CDR3 contains 13 residues. The germline gives CDR1 SGHVS, CDR2 FNYEAQ. V lost 5 bases and J lost 9, with 17 bases in between. CDR3 nucleotides: TGTGCCAGCAGCCTAGTGGGGGCCCACGGGCAGTACTTC. Amino acids: CASSLVGAHGQYF. Complete variable domain (other parts from reference TRBV7-6 and TRBJ2-7): GAGVSQSPRYKVTKRGQDVALRCDPISGHVSLYWYRQALGQGPEFLTYFNYEAQQDKSGLPNDRFSAERPEGSISTLTIQRTEQRDSAMYRCASSLVGAHGQYFGPGTRLTVT.

There are many counts of this clonotype. The genes are TRBV18 and TRBJ2-7; tentative D call: TRBD2 (7 bases). CDR3 length equals 15 residues. Trimming took 6 bases from V and 2 from J, leaving 17 bases between them. The germline CDR1 and CDR2 sequences are KGHSH and LQKENI. CDR3 DNA sequence: TGTGCCAGCTCTCTTGGGGGGGCCGCGGCCTACGAGCAGTACTTC. Translation: CASSLGGAAAYEQYF.

This clonotype came up many times. The chain combines TRBV5-6 with TRBJ2-2; no firm D call. With 0 bases removed from V and 0 bases from J, the gap between germline ends came to 12 bases. The CDR3 consists of 17 residues. Germline CDR1 reads SGHDT; CDR2 reads YYEEEE. The CDR3 coding sequence is TGTGCCAGCAGCTTGGCTTTTGGGTTGACGAACACCGGGGAGCTGTTTTTT. Its translation is CASSLAFGLTNTGELFF.

The V call is TRBV9, the J call TRBJ2-1; the match to TRBD1 covers 7 bases. Germline values: CDR1 SGDLS, CDR2 YYNGEE. J lost 7 bases, V lost 0 bases, and 4 bases had no gene match. This CDR3 spans 14 amino acids. Written as DNA, the CDR3 is TGTGCCAGCAGCGTAGAGACAGGGTTGAATGAGCAGTTCTTC. Encoded protein: CASSVETGLNEQFF.

In this sample, this clonotype turned up many times. This chain links TRBV13 with TRBJ1-2, with a tentative D call TRBD1 (5 bases). V was cut by 0 bases and J by 7 bases, with 9 bases left in between. The CDR3 has 13 residues. The germline V gene has CDR1 PRHDT and CDR2 FYEKMQ (reference sequence). CDR3 nucleotide sequence: TGTGCCAGCAGCTTAGGCAGGGTATCTGGCTACACCTTC. Residues: CASSLGRVSGYTF.

This clonotype was seen only a few times. The chain joins TRBV11-2 to TRBJ1-1; weak D call: TRBD1 (6 bases). This CDR3 spans 19 amino acids. Looked up from germline, CDR1 is SGHAT and CDR2 is FQNNGV. V lost 1 base and J lost 3, with 24 bases in between. CDR3 DNA: TGTGCCAGCAGCTTAGGGGGGGGAGGCAGGGGCATAATTTACACTGAAGCTTTCTTT. Protein product: CASSLGGGGRGIIYTEAFF.

The CDR3: CASSLEAGSGNTIYF. CDR3 coding DNA: TGTGCCAGCAGCTTAGAGGCAGGCTCTGGAAACACCATATATTTT. The chain joins TRBV7-8 to TRBJ1-3; no reliable D call. The V gene's germline CDR1 is SGHVS and CDR2 FQNEAQ. The V and J ends lost 1 base and 0 bases respectively, with 7 bases between them. The CDR3 consists of 15 residues. The full variable domain, completed using reference TRBV7-8 and TRBJ1-3, is GAGVSQSPRYKVAKRGQDVALRCDPISGHVSLFWYQQALGQGPEFLTYFQNEAQLDKSGLPSDRFFAERPEGSVSTLKIQRTQQEDSAVYLCASSLEAGSGNTIYFGEGSWLTVV.

This clonotype showed up many times. The chain recombines TRBV19 with TRBJ1-5, with TRBD1 identical over 9 bases. Germline CDR1 reads LNHDA; CDR2 reads SQIVND (reference sequence). Germline trimming cut 6 bases from V and 4 bases from J; bases unmatched to any gene: 10. The CDR3 length is 16 residues. CDR3 in amino acids: CASRITGTGINQPQHF. Written as DNA, the CDR3 is TGTGCCAGTAGAATTACCGGGACAGGGATTAATCAGCCCCAGCATTTT.

This clonotype was counted only a few times. The rearrangement joins TRBV20-1 to TRBJ2-5; 8 nucleotides align to TRBD1. The germline V gene encodes CDR1 DFQATT and CDR2 SNEGSKA (reference sequence). The CDR3 extends over 13 amino acids. V trimming: 6 bases; J trimming: 6 bases; junction bases outside the gene matches: 9. CDR3 sequence: CSAPTGGWKTQYF. The CDR3 DNA reads as TGCAGTGCGCCAACAGGGGGTTGGAAGACCCAGTACTTC.

This clonotype was seen more than once but under ten times. The chain joins TRBV18 to TRBJ2-7; D perhaps matches TRBD1 (5 bases). The ends were cut back, 6 bases at V and 3 bases at J, with 18 bases in the middle. The V gene's germline CDR1 is KGHSH and CDR2 LQKENI. The CDR3 has 15 amino acids. The CDR3 loop reads CASSPAGYGNYEQYF. CDR3 nucleotides: TGTGCCAGCTCCCCGGCAGGGTATGGGAACTACGAGCAGTACTTC.

The J gene is TRBJ2-7, the V gene TRBV7-9; perhaps D is TRBD1 or TRBD2 (5 bases each). V lost 1 base, J lost 1 base, and 14 bases lay in between. Germline loops: CDR1 SEHNR, CDR2 FQNEAQ (reference sequence). This CDR3 has 16 residues. CDR3 protein: CASSLGEGWESYEQYF. The CDR3 DNA follows: TGTGCCAGCAGCTTAGGCGAGGGGTGGGAATCCTACGAGCAGTACTTC. The full variable domain, its missing parts supplied by reference TRBV7-9 and TRBJ2-7, is DTGVSQNPRHKITKRGQNVTFRCDPISEHNRLYWYRQTLGQGPEFLTYFQNEAQLEKSRLLSDRFSAERPKGSFSTLEIQRTEQGDSAMYLCASSLGEGWESYEQYFGPGTRLTVT.

The chain carries TRBV3-1 and TRBJ2-2; a possible D gene is TRBD1 (6 bases). The germline V gene encodes CDR1 LGHDT and CDR2 YNNKEL (reference sequence). This CDR3 has 14 residues. The CDR3 protein is CASRGQENTGELFF. The DNA for the CDR3 is TGTGCGAGCCGGGGACAAGAAAACACCGGGGAGCTGTTTTTT.

Ten or more counts support this clonotype. In DNA form, the CDR3 reads TGTGCCAGCAGTCGGGACCGCAGCCCCAATTCACCCCTCCACTTT. Amino acids: CASSRDRSPNSPLHF. The gene calls are TRBV27 and TRBJ1-6, with D possibly matching TRBD1 (5 bases). Germline V CDR1 and CDR2: MNHEY, SMNVEV (reference sequence). The V gene lost 5 bases and the J gene lost 7 bases, with 15 bases spanning the gap. CDR3 size: 15 residues.

This clonotype was seen ten or more times. The chain couples TRBV10-3 to TRBJ2-2; the D gene could be TRBD1 or TRBD2 (5 bases each). The CDR3 loop spans 15 amino acids. Germline V lookup: CDR1 ENHRY, CDR2 SYGVKD. V was shortened by 3 bases and J by 3 bases, with 11 bases between the two germline ends. For the CDR3, the DNA is TGTGCCATCAGTGAACAGGTCGGGGACACCGGGGAGCTGTTTTTT. This encodes CAISEQVGDTGELFF.

The chain uses TRBV7-2 and TRBJ2-7; D unresolved. The length of the CDR3 is 15 residues. V was pared by 0 bases and J by 0 bases, with 9 bases between. Germline CDR1 and CDR2: SGHTA and FQGNSA. The CDR3 bases are TGTGCCAGCAGCTTAGCGGGGATAAGCTCCTACGAGCAGTACTTC. Translating gives CASSLAGISSYEQYF. Full variable domain (rest looked up from reference TRBV7-2 and TRBJ2-7): GAGVSQSPSNKVTEKGKDVELRCDPISGHTALYWYRQSLGQGLEFLIYFQGNSAPDKSGLPSDRFSAERTGGSVSTLTIQRTQQEDSAVYLCASSLAGISSYEQYFGPGTRLTVT.

The genes are TRBV7-8 and TRBJ2-3; 8 bases align to TRBD1. V lost 5 bases, J lost 6 bases, and 16 bases stayed unmatched. Germline CDR1 reads SGHVS; CDR2 reads FQNEAQ. This CDR3 contains 17 residues. DNA of the CDR3: TGTGCCAGCAGCCGCAGAGGTCAGGGGGCGTTCATGGATACGCAGTATTTT. Translated: CASSRRGQGAFMDTQYF.